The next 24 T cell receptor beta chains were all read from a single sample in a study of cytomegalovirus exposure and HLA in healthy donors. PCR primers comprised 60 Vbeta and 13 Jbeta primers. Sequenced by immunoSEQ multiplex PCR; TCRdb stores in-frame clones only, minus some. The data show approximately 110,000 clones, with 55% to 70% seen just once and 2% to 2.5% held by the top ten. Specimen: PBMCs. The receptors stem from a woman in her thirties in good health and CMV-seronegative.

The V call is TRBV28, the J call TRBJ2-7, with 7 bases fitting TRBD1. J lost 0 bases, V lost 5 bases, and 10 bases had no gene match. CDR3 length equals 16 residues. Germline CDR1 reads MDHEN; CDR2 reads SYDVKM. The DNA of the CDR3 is TGTGCCAGCAGTAGTCTAAAACAGGGGCTCTCCTACGAGCAGTACTTC. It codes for CASSSLKQGLSYEQYF.

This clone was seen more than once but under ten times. CDR3 nucleotide sequence: TGCAGCGTCGACGAGGGGTGGGGGGGCACTGAAGCTTTCTTT. It specifies CSVDEGWGGTEAFF. The chain combines TRBV29-1 with TRBJ1-1, with D possibly being TRBD1 (5 bases). This CDR3 has 14 amino acids. The V end lost 6 bases, the J end lost 4 bases, and 18 bases lay between the germline ends. The germline CDR1 and CDR2 sequences are SQVTM and ANQGSEA.

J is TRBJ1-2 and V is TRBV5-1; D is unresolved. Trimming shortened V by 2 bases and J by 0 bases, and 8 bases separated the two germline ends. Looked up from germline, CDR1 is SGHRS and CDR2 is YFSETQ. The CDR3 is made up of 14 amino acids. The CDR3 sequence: CASSFYDTNYGYTF. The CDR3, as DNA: TGCGCCAGCAGCTTTTATGACACTAACTATGGCTACACCTTC.

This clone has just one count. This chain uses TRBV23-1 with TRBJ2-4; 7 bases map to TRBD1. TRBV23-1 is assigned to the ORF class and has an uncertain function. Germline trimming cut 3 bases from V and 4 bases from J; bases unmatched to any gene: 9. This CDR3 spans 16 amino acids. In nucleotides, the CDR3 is TGCGCCAGCAGTCACGAAGCCGGGACAGCGAAAAACATTCAGTACTTC. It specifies CASSHEAGTAKNIQYF.

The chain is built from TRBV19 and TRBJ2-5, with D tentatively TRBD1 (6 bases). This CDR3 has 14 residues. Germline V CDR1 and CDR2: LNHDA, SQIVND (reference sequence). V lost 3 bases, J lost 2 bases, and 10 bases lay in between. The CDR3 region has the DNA TGTGCCAGTAGTATCAGGGACATTCAAGAGACCCAGTACTTC. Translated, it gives CASSIRDIQETQYF. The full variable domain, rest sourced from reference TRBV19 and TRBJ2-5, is DGGITQSPKYLFRKEGQNVTLSCEQNLNHDAMYWYRQDPGQGLRLIYYSQIVNDFQKGDIAEGYSVSREKKESFPLTVTSAQKNPTAFYLCASSIRDIQETQYFGPGTRLLVL.

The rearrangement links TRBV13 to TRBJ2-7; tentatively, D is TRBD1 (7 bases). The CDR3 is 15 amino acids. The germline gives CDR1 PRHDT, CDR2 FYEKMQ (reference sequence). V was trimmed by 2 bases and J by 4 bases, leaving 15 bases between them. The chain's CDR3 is CASSLRGTEGYEQYF. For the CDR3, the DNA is TGTGCCAGCAGCTTACGGGGGACAGAAGGGTACGAGCAGTACTTC.

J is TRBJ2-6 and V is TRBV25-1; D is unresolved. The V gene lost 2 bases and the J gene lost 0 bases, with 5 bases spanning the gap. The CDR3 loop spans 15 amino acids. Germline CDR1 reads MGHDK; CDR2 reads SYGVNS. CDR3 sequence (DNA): TGTGCCAGCAGTGAAGGCGGCTCTGGGGCCAACGTCCTGACTTTC. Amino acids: CASSEGGSGANVLTF.

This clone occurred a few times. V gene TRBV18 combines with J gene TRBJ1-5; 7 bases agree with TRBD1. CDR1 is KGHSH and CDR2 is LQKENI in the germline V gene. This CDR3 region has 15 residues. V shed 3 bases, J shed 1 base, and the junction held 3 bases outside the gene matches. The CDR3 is CASSPGTESNQPQHF. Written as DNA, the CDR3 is TGTGCCAGCTCACCCGGGACAGAAAGCAATCAGCCCCAGCATTTT.

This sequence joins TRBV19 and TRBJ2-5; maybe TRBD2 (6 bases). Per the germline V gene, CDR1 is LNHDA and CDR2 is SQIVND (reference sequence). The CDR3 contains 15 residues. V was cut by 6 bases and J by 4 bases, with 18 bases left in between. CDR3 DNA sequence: TGTGCCAGTAGCCCGGGACTCCTATATTCAGAGACCCAGTACTTC. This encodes CASSPGLLYSETQYF.

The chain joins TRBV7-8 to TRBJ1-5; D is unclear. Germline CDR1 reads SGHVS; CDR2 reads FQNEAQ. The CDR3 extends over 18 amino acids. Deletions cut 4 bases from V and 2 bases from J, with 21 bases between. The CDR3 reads CASSWSPYAPVGNQPQHF. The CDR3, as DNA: TGTGCCAGCAGCTGGTCCCCGTATGCGCCGGTCGGCAATCAGCCCCAGCATTTT.

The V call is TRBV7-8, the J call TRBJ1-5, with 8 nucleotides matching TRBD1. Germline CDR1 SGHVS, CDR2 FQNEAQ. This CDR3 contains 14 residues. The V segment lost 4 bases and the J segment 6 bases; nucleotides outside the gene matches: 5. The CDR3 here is CASSSGQGFQPQHF. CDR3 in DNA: TGTGCCAGCAGCTCCGGACAGGGCTTTCAGCCCCAGCATTTT.

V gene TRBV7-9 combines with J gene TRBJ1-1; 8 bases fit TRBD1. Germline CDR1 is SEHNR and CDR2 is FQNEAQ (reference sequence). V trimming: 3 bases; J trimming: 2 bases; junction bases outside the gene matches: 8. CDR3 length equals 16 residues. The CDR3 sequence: CASSFYRDRGNTEAFF. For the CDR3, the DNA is TGTGCCAGCAGCTTCTACCGCGACAGGGGCAACACTGAAGCTTTCTTT.

The CDR3 is CASSGLADWNEQFF. The DNA of the CDR3 is TGCGCCAGCAGTGGCCTAGCGGACTGGAATGAGCAGTTCTTC. The chain recombines TRBV5-1 with TRBJ2-1; the match to TRBD2 covers 7 bases. In germline, CDR1 is SGHRS, CDR2 YFSETQ. The CDR3 length is 14 residues. The J segment lost 7 bases and the V segment lost 5 bases, leaving 9 bases of the junction unmatched.

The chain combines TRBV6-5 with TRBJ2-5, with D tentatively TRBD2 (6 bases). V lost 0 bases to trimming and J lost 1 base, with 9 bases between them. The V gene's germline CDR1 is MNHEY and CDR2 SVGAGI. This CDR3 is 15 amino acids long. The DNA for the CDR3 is TGTGCCAGCAGTTACTCTTATAGCGGCCAAGAGACCCAGTACTTC. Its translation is CASSYSYSGQETQYF.

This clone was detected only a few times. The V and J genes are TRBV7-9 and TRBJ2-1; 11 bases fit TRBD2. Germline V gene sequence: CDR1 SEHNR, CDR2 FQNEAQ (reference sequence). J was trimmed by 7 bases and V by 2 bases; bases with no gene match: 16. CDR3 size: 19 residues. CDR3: CASSLPGASGRTFWNEQFF. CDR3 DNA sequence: TGTGCCAGCAGCTTACCTGGGGCTAGCGGGAGGACCTTTTGGAATGAGCAGTTCTTC.

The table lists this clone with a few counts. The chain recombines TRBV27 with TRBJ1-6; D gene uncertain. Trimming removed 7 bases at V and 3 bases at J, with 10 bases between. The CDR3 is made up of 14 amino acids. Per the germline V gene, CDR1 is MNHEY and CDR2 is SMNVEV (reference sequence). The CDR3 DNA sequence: TGTGCCAGCACCCCCGGGTTCTATAATTCACCCCTCCACTTT. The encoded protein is CASTPGFYNSPLHF.

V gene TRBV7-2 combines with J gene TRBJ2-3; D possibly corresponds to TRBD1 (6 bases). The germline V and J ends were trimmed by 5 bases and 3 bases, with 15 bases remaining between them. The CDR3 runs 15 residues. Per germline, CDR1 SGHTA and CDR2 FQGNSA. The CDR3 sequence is CASSPDSPGTDTQYF. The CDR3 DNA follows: TGTGCCAGCAGCCCGGACAGTCCAGGGACAGATACGCAGTATTTT.

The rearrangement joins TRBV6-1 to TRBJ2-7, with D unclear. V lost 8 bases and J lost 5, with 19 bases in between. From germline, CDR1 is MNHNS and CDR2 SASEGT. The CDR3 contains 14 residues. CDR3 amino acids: CASSKSAEAHEQYF. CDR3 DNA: TGTGCCAGCTCCAAATCCGCGGAAGCCCACGAGCAGTACTTC.

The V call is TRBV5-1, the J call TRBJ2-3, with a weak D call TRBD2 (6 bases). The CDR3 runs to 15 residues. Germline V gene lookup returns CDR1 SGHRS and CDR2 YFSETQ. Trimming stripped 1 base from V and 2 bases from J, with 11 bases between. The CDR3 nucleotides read TGCGCCAGCAGCTTGATGGGAGGTCCCACAGATACGCAGTATTTT. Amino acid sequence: CASSLMGGPTDTQYF.

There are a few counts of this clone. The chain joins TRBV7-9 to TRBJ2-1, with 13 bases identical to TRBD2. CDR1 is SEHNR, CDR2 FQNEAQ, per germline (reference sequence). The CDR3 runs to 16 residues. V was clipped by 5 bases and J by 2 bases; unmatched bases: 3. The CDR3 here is CASSGLAGEAYNEQFF. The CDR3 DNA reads TGTGCCAGCAGCGGACTAGCGGGAGAGGCCTACAATGAGCAGTTCTTC.

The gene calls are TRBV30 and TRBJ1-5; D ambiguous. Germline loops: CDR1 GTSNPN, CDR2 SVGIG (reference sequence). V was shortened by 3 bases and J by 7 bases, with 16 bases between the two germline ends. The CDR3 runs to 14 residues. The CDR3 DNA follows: TGTGCCTGGAGCCCCCCGAGGGAAGAGCAGCCCCAGCATTTT. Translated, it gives CAWSPPREEQPQHF.

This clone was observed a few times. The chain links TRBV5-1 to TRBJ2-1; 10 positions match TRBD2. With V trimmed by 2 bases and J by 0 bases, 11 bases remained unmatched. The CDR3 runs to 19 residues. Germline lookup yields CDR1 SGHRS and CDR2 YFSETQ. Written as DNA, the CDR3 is TGCGCCAGCAGCTTTCTAACCGGGACTAGCGCCAGCTCCTACAATGAGCAGTTCTTC. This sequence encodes CASSFLTGTSASSYNEQFF.

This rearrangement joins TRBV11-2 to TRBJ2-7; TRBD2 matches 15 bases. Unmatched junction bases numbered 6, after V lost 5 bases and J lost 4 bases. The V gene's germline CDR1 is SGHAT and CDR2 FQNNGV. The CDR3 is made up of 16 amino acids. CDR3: CASSRTSGRALYEQYF. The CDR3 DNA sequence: TGTGCCAGCAGCCGGACTAGCGGGAGGGCCTTATACGAGCAGTACTTC. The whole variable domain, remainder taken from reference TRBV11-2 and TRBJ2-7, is EAGVAQSPRYKIIEKRQSVAFWCNPISGHATLYWYQQILGQGPKLLIQFQNNGVVDDSQLPKDRFSAERLKGVDSTLKIQPAKLEDSAVYLCASSRTSGRALYEQYFGPGTRLTVT.

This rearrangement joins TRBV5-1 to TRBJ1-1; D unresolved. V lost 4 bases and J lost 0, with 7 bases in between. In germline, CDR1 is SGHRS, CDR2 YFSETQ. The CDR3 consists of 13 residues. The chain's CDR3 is CASSPGMNTEAFF. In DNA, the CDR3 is TGCGCCAGCAGCCCCGGGATGAACACTGAAGCTTTCTTT.